There are a few counts of the clone carrying this T cell receptor (beta chain). Its antigen is unknown. These data are taken from a study of breast tumors, draining lymph nodes, adjacent tissues. Study-level findings and limits: Luminal-like breast cancer showed significantly higher tumor–nontumor repertoire similarity than basal-like. Data only fit, rather than demonstrated, lymph node origin of most tumor T cells. Tumor TCR diversity was below lymph nodes but above nontumor tissue.

This CDR3 spans 14 amino acids. Trimming stripped 0 bases from V and 1 base from J, with 7 bases between. Germline lookup yields CDR1 SGHNT and CDR2 YENEEA. Breast cancer patients provided tissue from their axillary draining lymph nodes. MiXCR, run by TCRdb on the multiplex PCR reads, gives a single entry per CDR3 protein. The table lists about 230,000 distinct CDR3 sequences, about 30% of them singletons, with 1.3% to 1.5% in the top ten. This rearrangement joins TRBV11-3 to TRBJ2-7; D ambiguous. The sequence was collected from a female donor with breast cancer. Some clones in this sample may be carry-over from other donors' samples. Input material: axillary lymph node tissue. The CDR3 DNA sequence: TGTGCCAGCAGCTTAGAGGGGTCGTCCTACGAGCAGTACTTC. Its protein is CASSLEGSSYEQYF.